This record concerns one T cell receptor (beta chain) sequence. Trimming left V 2 bases short and J 3 bases short, with 14 bases between. The germline V gene has CDR1 SGHTA and CDR2 FQGNSA. This CDR3 comprises 16 residues. The data were produced by immunoSEQ multiplex PCR, yet TCRdb's version contains in-frame clones alone and is incomplete. The table has 200,000 or so clones, approximately 86% seen once. The entry originates in a study of blood T cell repertoires in COVID-19. Across the study: T cells, B-cell-depleted T cells, or PBMCs provided the cDNA or gDNA that served as material.

All enrollees were roughly 18 to 90 years old and from approximately 25 US areas. This TCR was sampled from a woman between 35 and 50 years old with acute COVID-19. J is TRBJ1-5 and V is TRBV7-2, with D perhaps TRBD1 (6 bases). Source material: PBMCs or T cells enriched from blood (not recorded which). Here the CDR3 reads CASSLSAGALNQPQHF. As DNA, the CDR3 is TGTGCCAGCAGCTTAAGTGCGGGGGCCCTCAATCAGCCCCAGCATTTT.